The sequence of this T cell receptor beta chain was determined in a study of blood T cell repertoires in COVID-19 (dated by TCRdb to the early 2020s). Looking at the study overall: Samples from collaborators originated in the United States, Italy and Spain and spanned both the acute and convalescent phases of COVID-19. The material from the prospective study consisted of cDNA or gDNA derived from T cells, B-cell-depleted T cells, or PBMCs. Deeply sampled blood TCRbeta repertoires from subjects exposed to, actively infected with, or recovered from COVID-19 were included in the dataset. The repertoires were made available in a free public database intended to serve as a resource for research on the immune response to SARS-CoV-2. The samples were drawn from two sources: the first 160 participants of the ongoing ImmuneRACE study, and some 1,300 subjects contributed by 6 global collaborators. Nearly every sample came with metadata listing a de-identified subject ID, COVID-19 status, age in years and sex. Where available, HLA class I and class II types were obtained from metadata supplied by the sample provider rather than from assay-based typing.

TCRbeta CDR3 regions were amplified from genomic DNA using the immunoSEQ Assay, a bias-controlled multiplex PCR. Concerning the study's data processing: Nucleated cell counts per sample were estimated from amplification of reference gene primers within the assay. To quantify the absolute abundance of each unique TCRbeta CDR3 rearrangement, sequence reads were collapsed and filtered. For each sample, productive Simpson clonality was calculated as the square root of Simpson's diversity index over productive rearrangements. TCRdb holds this immuneACCESS table with in-frame rearrangements only. Some clones are missing; in checked studies, unresolved V genes explain under half, and the rest has no known cause. That table furnishes V, J and clone size, whereas the DNA furnished D and trimming. For this sample there are 240,000 or so clones; about 84% appear just once. The ten most abundant clones make up roughly 2% of the sample.

Remarks on this clone: Its recognized antigen is unknown. The record has no base qualities; no much larger clone is one base away.

Participants in the prospective study were enrolled through a virtual design, were aged roughly 18 to 100 years, and lived in roughly 24 United States geographic areas. To assign participants to cohorts, the prospective study relied on clinical history that participants themselves reported in a screening survey and a study questionnaire. ImmuneRACE Cohort 3 recovered participants were defined by two consecutive negative NP/OP PCR tests, healthcare professional clearance, or symptom resolution. In the prospective study, mobile phlebotomists collected whole blood, serum and a nasopharyngeal or oropharyngeal swab from each participant. Participants in the prospective study had the option to provide additional blood draws and questionnaires over a roughly 2-month period. Before DNA extraction, prospective study blood samples were shipped either frozen or at room temperature. Broader findings and caveats from the paper: The quantity of clinical and demographic metadata differed by source and by participant and was supplied without curation.

This TCR was sampled from a woman aged 45-65 years who had recovered from COVID-19. Sequencing used PBMCs or T cells enriched from blood (not recorded which).

The sequenced DNA is TGTGCCAGCAGCTTAGGATGGACAGGGAAACCCAAAGACAATAATGAAAAACTGTTTTTT. The encoded protein is CASSLGWTGKPKDNNEKLFF. This sequence uses TRBV11-3 and TRBJ1-4, with 8 central nucleotides matching TRBD1. From a lookup of the germline V gene, CDR1 and CDR2 are SGHNT and YENEEA. V ends up 1 base short and J 4 bases short, with an unmatched junction base count of 17. From the cysteine up to the phenylalanine, the CDR3 has a length of 20 residues. The retained sequence is limited to the CDR3, 60 bases, with the frame set at the first base.